These 13 T cell receptor beta chains came from one sample sequenced in a study of beta chain features in type 1 diabetes. Reverse transcription of all isolated RNA meant that expressed TCRB transcripts were sequenced. Measured with immunoSEQ multiplex PCR; TCRdb has only the in-frame clones, and not every one. The sample includes roughly 290,000 clones, roughly 15% of them seen just once. The antigens these receptors bind are not known. Study observations and caveats: Type 1 diabetes patients had moderately but significantly shorter TCRB CDR3s in all four CD4+ subsets.

The sample comprised naive CD4+ T cells from blood. These TCRs come from a man younger than 35 with type 1 diabetes.

This clone was seen only a few times. The chain links TRBV11-2 to TRBJ2-1; 9 positions agree with TRBD1. The CDR3 contains 15 residues. The J segment lost 6 bases and the V segment lost 2 bases, leaving 5 bases of the junction unmatched. Germline assignment: CDR1 SGHAT and CDR2 FQNNGV. Here the CDR3 DNA reads TGTGCCAGCAGCTTATGGGGACAGGGCCCCAATGAGCAGTTCTTC. It specifies CASSLWGQGPNEQFF.

The sample holds a few counts of this clone. The chain couples TRBV4-2 to TRBJ2-3; 7 bases agree with TRBD2. Germline V gene lookup returns CDR1 LGHNA and CDR2 YNFKEQ. V was pared by 4 bases and J by 0 bases, with 4 bases of the junction left unmatched. The CDR3 extends over 15 amino acids. CDR3 bases: TGTGCCAGCAGCCTCCCGGGGGGTAGCACAGATACGCAGTATTTT. This sequence encodes CASSLPGGSTDTQYF.

This clone was picked up a small number of times. V is TRBV5-1 and J is TRBJ1-2; weak D call: TRBD1 (6 bases). Trimming shortened V by 0 bases and J by 3 bases, and 6 bases separated the two germline ends. The CDR3 has 13 amino acids. Germline CDR1 SGHRS, CDR2 YFSETQ. The DNA for the CDR3 is TGCGCCAGCAGCTTGGGACAGGACTATGGCTACACCTTC. Protein product: CASSLGQDYGYTF. Using reference TRBV5-1 and TRBJ1-2 for the parts outside the CDR3, the full variable domain is KAGVTQTPRYLIKTRGQQVTLSCSPISGHRSVSWYQQTPGQGLQFLFEYFSETQRNKGNFPGRFSGRQFSNSRSEMNVSTLELGDSALYLCASSLGQDYGYTFGSGTRLTVV.

The chain recombines TRBV28 with TRBJ2-2; D perhaps matches TRBD1 (5 bases). Germline V gene data show CDR1 as MDHEN and CDR2 as SYDVKM. The germline V and J ends were trimmed by 6 bases and 6 bases, with 8 bases remaining between them. The CDR3 is made up of 12 amino acids. CDR3 sequence reads: CASRDNPGELFF. CDR3 sequence (DNA): TGTGCCAGCAGGGACAATCCCGGGGAGCTGTTTTTT.

The rearrangement uses TRBV7-8 and TRBJ2-7; 7 positions match TRBD2. After removal of 1 base from V and 2 bases from J, the junction contained 5 bases not matched to a gene. Per germline, CDR1 SGHVS and CDR2 FQNEAQ. The CDR3 length is 15 residues. The CDR3 region has the DNA TGTGCCAGCAGCTTAGGAGCGGGGTTAACCTACGAGCAGTACTTC. It yields the protein CASSLGAGLTYEQYF.

This clone was counted between two and nine times. The chain joins TRBV28 to TRBJ1-1; D is unresolved. The CDR3 sequence is 11 residues long. Germline CDR1 reads MDHEN; CDR2 reads SYDVKM. V lost 6 bases, J lost 5 bases, and 7 bases lay in between. The CDR3 sequence: CASRRGTEAFF. Here the CDR3 DNA reads TGTGCCAGCAGGCGAGGGACTGAAGCTTTCTTT.

The chain employs TRBV29-1 and TRBJ1-1; D is uncertain. This CDR3 is 12 amino acids long. Per the germline V gene, CDR1 is SQVTM and CDR2 is ANQGSEA. V was cut by 6 bases and J by 5 bases, with 13 bases left in between. The CDR3 region is CSVWPGGTEAFF. The CDR3 nucleotides read TGCAGCGTGTGGCCAGGAGGAACTGAAGCTTTCTTT.

This clone was observed a few times. The chain is built from TRBV7-6 and TRBJ2-1; D might be TRBD2 (6 bases). Germline V lookup: CDR1 SGHVS, CDR2 FNYEAQ. This CDR3 comprises 14 residues. V dropped 3 bases and J dropped 7 bases, with 13 bases sitting between them. The CDR3 sequence: CASSFSQGGNEQFF. In DNA, the CDR3 is TGTGCCAGCAGCTTTTCTCAAGGAGGGAATGAGCAGTTCTTC. Drawing the rest from reference TRBV7-6 and TRBJ2-1, the complete variable domain is GAGVSQSPRYKVTKRGQDVALRCDPISGHVSLYWYRQALGQGPEFLTYFNYEAQQDKSGLPNDRFSAERPEGSISTLTIQRTEQRDSAMYRCASSFSQGGNEQFFGPGTRLTVL.

The chain recombines TRBV11-3 with TRBJ2-6, with D unresolved. The CDR3 is made up of 14 amino acids. CDR1 and CDR2 from the germline V gene are SGHNT and YENEEA. V was pared by 3 bases and J by 0 bases, with 3 bases between. CDR3 bases: TGTGCCAGCAGCTTCGGCTCTGGGGCCAACGTCCTGACTTTC. Translation: CASSFGSGANVLTF. The whole variable domain, remainder taken from reference TRBV11-3 and TRBJ2-6, is EAGVVQSPRYKIIEKKQPVAFWCNPISGHNTLYWYLQNLGQGPELLIRYENEEAVDDSQLPKDRFSAERLKGVDSTLKIQPAELGDSAVYLCASSFGSGANVLTFGAGSRLTVL.

Here the CDR3 reads CASSSGHPDLSYEQYF. The CDR3 nucleotides are TGCGCCAGCAGCTCGGGACATCCTGATCTATCCTACGAGCAGTACTTC. V and J are TRBV5-1 and TRBJ2-7, with D maybe TRBD1 (6 bases). Germline V gives CDR1 SGHRS, CDR2 YFSETQ. CDR3 size: 16 residues. Trimming stripped 3 bases from V and 1 base from J, with 17 bases between. Combining the CDR3 with reference TRBV5-1 and TRBJ2-7 gives the whole variable domain KAGVTQTPRYLIKTRGQQVTLSCSPISGHRSVSWYQQTPGQGLQFLFEYFSETQRNKGNFPGRFSGRQFSNSRSEMNVSTLELGDSALYLCASSSGHPDLSYEQYFGPGTRLTVT.

The CDR3 sequence is CASSLGLSTQGPQETQYF. DNA for the CDR3: TGTGCCAGCAGCTTGGGCTTGTCGACACAGGGCCCACAAGAGACCCAGTACTTC. V usage is TRBV7-9 and J usage is TRBJ2-5, with D possibly matching TRBD1 (6 bases). Germline CDR1 and CDR2: SEHNR and FQNEAQ (reference sequence). The CDR3 contains 18 residues. V shed 3 bases and J shed 2 bases, with 22 bases lying between them.

This clone appeared a few times. The rearrangement uses TRBV7-9 and TRBJ1-2, with D hard to call. V gave up 0 bases and J gave up 6 bases, with 14 bases separating them. This CDR3 region has 15 residues. Germline V gene data show CDR1 as SEHNR and CDR2 as FQNEAQ (reference sequence). CDR3 DNA: TGTGCCAGCAGCTTAGCGCAGGTTCCAGCCGATGGCTACACCTTC. It yields the protein CASSLAQVPADGYTF. The variable domain in full, with the rest retrieved from reference TRBV7-9 and TRBJ1-2, is DTGVSQNPRHKITKRGQNVTFRCDPISEHNRLYWYRQTLGQGPEFLTYFQNEAQLEKSRLLSDRFSAERPKGSFSTLEIQRTEQGDSAMYLCASSLAQVPADGYTFGSGTRLTVV.

This clone was detected a few times. The identical CDR3 is also encoded by other nucleotide sequences in the sample. This chain connects TRBV7-9 to TRBJ1-1, with D perhaps TRBD1 (5 bases). The germline V gene encodes CDR1 SEHNR and CDR2 FQNEAQ (reference sequence). V gave up 5 bases and J gave up 5 bases, with 9 bases separating them. The CDR3 covers 12 residues. Here the CDR3 DNA reads TGTGCCAGCAGCCCGCAGGGTACTGAAGCTTTCTTT. Translating it yields CASSPQGTEAFF.